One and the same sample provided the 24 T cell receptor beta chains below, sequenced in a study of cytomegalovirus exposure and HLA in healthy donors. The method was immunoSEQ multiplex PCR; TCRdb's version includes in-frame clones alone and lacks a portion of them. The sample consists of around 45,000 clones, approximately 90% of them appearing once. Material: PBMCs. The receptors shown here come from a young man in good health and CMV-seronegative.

CDR3 sequence: CASSLDWRGGQKTQYF. The DNA of the CDR3 is TGTGCCAGCAGCTTAGACTGGCGGGGGGGTCAAAAGACCCAGTACTTC. This rearrangement joins TRBV11-2 to TRBJ2-5; 9 bases are a match to TRBD2. V gave up 0 bases and J gave up 6 bases; unmatched junction bases: 8. CDR3 length: 16 amino acids. The germline V gene has CDR1 SGHAT and CDR2 FQNNGV.

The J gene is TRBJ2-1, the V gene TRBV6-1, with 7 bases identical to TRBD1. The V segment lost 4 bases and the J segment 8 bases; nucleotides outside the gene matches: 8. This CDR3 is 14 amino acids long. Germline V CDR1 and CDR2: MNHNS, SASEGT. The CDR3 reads CASSGYRGVDEQFF. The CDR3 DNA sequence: TGTGCCAGCAGTGGATACAGGGGCGTGGATGAGCAGTTCTTC.

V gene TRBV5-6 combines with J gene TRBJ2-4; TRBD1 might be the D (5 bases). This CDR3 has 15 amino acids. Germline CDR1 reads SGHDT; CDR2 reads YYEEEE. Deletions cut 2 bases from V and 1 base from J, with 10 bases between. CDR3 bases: TGTGCCAGCAGCTTATACAGGCCTGCCAAAAACATTCAGTACTTC. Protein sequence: CASSLYRPAKNIQYF.

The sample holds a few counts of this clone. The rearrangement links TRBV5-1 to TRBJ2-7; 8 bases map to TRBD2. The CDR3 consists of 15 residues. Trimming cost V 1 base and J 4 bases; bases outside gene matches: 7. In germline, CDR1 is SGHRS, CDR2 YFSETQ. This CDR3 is CASSLQSPGGYEQYF. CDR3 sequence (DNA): TGCGCCAGCAGCTTGCAATCCCCGGGGGGGTACGAGCAGTACTTC.

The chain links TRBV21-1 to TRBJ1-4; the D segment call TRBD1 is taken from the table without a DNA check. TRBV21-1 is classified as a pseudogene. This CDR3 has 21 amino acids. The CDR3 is CASSKVTFCGTGGIRKEKLFF. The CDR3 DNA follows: TGTGCCAGCAGCAAAGTAACATTTTGCGGGACAGGGGGGATTCGGAAAGAAAAACTGTTTTTT.

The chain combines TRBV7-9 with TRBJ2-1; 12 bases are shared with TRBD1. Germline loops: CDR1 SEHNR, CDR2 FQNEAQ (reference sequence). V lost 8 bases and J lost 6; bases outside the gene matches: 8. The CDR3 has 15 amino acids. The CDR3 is CASLPRDRGRNEQFF. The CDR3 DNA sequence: TGTGCCAGCCTCCCTAGGGACAGGGGGCGCAATGAGCAGTTCTTC.

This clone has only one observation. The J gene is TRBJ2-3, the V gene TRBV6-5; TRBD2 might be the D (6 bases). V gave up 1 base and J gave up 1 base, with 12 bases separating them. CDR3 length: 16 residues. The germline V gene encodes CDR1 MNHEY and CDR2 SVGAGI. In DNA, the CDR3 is TGTGCCAGCAGTTACTTGGGGGACTTCCGCACAGATACGCAGTATTTT. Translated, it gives CASSYLGDFRTDTQYF.

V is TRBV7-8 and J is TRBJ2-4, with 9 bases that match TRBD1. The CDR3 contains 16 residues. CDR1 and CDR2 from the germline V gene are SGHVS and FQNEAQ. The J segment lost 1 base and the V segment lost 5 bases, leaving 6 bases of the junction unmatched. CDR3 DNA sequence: TGTGCCAGCAGCCAAGACAGGGGGAAGGCCAAAAACATTCAGTACTTC. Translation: CASSQDRGKAKNIQYF.

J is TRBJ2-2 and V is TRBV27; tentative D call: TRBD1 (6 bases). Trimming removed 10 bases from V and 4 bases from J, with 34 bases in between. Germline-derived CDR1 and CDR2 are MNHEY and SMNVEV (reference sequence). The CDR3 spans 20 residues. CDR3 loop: CATNLIRGGYVDPTTGELFF. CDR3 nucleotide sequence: TGTGCCACCAACCTGATCAGGGGCGGGTACGTAGATCCTACCACCGGGGAGCTGTTTTTT.

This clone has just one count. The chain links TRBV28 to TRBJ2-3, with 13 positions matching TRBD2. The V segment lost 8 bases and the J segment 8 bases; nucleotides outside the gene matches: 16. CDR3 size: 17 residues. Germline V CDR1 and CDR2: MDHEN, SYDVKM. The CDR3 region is CASATLTSGREWGTQYF. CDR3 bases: TGTGCCAGCGCCACACTTACTAGCGGGAGGGAGTGGGGTACGCAGTATTTT.

This chain's CDR3 is CASRTGQGHYGYTF. The CDR3 coding sequence is TGTGCCAGTAGAACCGGGCAGGGGCACTATGGCTACACCTTC. J is TRBJ1-2 and V is TRBV19, with D possibly being TRBD1 (6 bases). The length of the CDR3 is 14 residues. Germline lookup yields CDR1 LNHDA and CDR2 SQIVND (reference sequence). Trimming left V 6 bases short and J 3 bases short, with 14 bases between.

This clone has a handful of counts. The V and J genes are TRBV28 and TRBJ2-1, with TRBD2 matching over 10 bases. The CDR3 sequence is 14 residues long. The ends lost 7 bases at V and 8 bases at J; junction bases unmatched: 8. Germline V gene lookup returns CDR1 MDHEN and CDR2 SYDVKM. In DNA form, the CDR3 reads TGTGCCAGCATTAGCGGGAGGCCGGTGGATGAGCAGTTCTTC. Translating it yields CASISGRPVDEQFF.

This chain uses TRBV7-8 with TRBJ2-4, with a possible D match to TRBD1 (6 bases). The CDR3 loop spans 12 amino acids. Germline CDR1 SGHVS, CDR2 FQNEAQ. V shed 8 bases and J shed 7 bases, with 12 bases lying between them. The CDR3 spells CASGAGENIQYF. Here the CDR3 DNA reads TGTGCCAGCGGCGCAGGGGAGAACATTCAGTACTTC. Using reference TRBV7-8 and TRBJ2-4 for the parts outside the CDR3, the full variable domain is GAGVSQSPRYKVAKRGQDVALRCDPISGHVSLFWYQQALGQGPEFLTYFQNEAQLDKSGLPSDRFFAERPEGSVSTLKIQRTQQEDSAVYLCASGAGENIQYFGAGTRLSVL.

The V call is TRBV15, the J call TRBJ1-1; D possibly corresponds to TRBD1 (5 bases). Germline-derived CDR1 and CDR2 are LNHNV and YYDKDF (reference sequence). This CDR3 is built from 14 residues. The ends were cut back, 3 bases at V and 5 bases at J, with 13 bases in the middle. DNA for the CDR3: TGTGCCACCAGCAGCGACGTCGGGGGGACTGAAGCTTTCTTT. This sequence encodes CATSSDVGGTEAFF.

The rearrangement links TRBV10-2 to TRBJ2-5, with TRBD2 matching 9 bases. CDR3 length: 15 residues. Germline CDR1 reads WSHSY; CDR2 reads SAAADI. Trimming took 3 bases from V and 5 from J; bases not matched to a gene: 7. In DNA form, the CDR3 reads TGCGCCAGCAGTGATGGCGGGGGGGCGGTGGAGACCCAGTACTTC. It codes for CASSDGGGAVETQYF.

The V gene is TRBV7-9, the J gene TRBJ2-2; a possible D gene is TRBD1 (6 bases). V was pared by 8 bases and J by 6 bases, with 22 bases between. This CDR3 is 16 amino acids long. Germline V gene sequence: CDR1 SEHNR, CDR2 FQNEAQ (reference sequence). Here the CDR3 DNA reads TGTGCCAGCGGCCTCCCCCCCCAGGGGTGGGCCGGGGAGCTGTTTTTT. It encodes CASGLPPQGWAGELFF.

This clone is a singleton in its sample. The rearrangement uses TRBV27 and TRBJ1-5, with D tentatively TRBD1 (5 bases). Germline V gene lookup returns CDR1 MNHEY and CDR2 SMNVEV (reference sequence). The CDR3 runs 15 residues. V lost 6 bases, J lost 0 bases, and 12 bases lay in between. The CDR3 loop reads CASRGGDDSNQPQHF. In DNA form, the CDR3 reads TGTGCCAGCAGGGGGGGGGACGATAGCAATCAGCCCCAGCATTTT.

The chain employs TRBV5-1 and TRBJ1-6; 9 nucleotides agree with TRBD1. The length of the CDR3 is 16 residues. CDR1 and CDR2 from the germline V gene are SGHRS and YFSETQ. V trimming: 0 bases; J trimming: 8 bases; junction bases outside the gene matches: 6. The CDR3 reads CASSLGLQGADSPLHF. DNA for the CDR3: TGCGCCAGCAGCTTGGGGCTACAGGGGGCAGATTCACCCCTCCACTTT. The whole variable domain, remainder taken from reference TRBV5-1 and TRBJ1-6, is KAGVTQTPRYLIKTRGQQVTLSCSPISGHRSVSWYQQTPGQGLQFLFEYFSETQRNKGNFPGRFSGRQFSNSRSEMNVSTLELGDSALYLCASSLGLQGADSPLHFGNGTRLTVT.

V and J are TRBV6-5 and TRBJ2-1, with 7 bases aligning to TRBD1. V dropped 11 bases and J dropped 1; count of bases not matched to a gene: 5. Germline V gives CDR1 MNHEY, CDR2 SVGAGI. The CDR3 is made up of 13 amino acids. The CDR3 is CAVKGASYNEQFF. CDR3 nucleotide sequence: TGTGCCGTTAAGGGGGCGTCCTACAATGAGCAGTTCTTC.

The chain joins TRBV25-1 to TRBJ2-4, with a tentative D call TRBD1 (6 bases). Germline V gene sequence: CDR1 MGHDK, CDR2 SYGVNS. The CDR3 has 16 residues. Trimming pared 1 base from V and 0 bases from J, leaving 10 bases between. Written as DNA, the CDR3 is TGTGCCAGCAGTGAATTGGGACATTTAGCCAAAAACATTCAGTACTTC. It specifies CASSELGHLAKNIQYF. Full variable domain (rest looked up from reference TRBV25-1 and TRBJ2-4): EADIYQTPRYLVIGTGKKITLECSQTMGHDKMYWYQQDPGMELHLIHYSYGVNSTEKGDLSSESTVSRIRTEHFPLTLESARPSHTSQYLCASSELGHLAKNIQYFGAGTRLSVL.

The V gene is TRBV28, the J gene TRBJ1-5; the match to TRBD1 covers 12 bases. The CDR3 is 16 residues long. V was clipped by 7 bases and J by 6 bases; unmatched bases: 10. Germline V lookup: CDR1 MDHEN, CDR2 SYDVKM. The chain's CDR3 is CASIPSGTGGGQPQHF. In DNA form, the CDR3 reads TGTGCCAGCATCCCCAGCGGGACAGGGGGCGGTCAGCCCCAGCATTTT.

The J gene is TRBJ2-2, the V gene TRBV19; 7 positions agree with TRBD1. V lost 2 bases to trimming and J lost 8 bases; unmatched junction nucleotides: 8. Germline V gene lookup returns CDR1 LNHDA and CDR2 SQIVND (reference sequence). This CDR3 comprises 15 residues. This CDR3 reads CASSIRQGSVGELFF. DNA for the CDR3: TGTGCCAGTAGTATAAGACAGGGTAGTGTAGGGGAGCTGTTTTTT.

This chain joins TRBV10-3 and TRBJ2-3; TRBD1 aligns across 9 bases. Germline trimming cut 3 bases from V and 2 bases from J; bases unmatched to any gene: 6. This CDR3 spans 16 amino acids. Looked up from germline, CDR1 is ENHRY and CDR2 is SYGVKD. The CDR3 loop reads CAISEIDRGFTDTQYF. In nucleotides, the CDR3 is TGTGCCATCAGTGAAATCGACAGGGGGTTCACAGATACGCAGTATTTT.

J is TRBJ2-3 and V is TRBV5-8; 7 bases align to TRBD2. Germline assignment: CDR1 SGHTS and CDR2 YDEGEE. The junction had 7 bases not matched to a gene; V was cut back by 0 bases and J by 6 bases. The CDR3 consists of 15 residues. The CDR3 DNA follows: TGTGCCAGCAGCTTGGTATGGGGGGGTGCGGATACGCAGTATTTT. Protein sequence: CASSLVWGGADTQYF.